Described below is a single TCR beta chain sequence and its context. Its target is unknown. The record originates from a study of T cells expressing NK-cell markers. On the study more broadly: The study drew TCR beta repertoires from sorted CD3+CD56+NKG2C+, CD3+CD56+NKG2C- and CD3+CD56-NKG2C+ T cells.

The study, taken as a whole, reports: Top CD8+ clonotypes included the dominant CD3+CD56+NKG2C+ clonotypes in 5 or 6 donors.

TCRdb re-called the 5' RACE reads; one entry per CDR3 protein, DNA not given. The table lists 300,000 or so distinct CDR3 sequences. The germline V gene has CDR1 SEHNR and CDR2 FQNEAQ (reference sequence). The CDR3 consists of 13 residues. Sequencing was done on a sample of blood T cells: a sorted CD56 or NKG2C T cell subset, CD4+ or CD8+ T cells, or bulk PBMC T cells (not recorded which). The genes are TRBV7-9 and TRBJ1-2. The clonotype originates from a woman between 18 and 75 years old in good health. This CDR3 reads CASSLREDYGYTF.